This T cell receptor beta chain was sequenced during a study of blood T cells in healthy people across ages. Study in general: About one barcoded beta molecule per two T cells was the capture yield of template switching.

The authors ran a second PCR of 7 to 11 cycles using a sample-barcoded 5' primer and a J-beta primer mix. Each cDNA molecule was tagged by a template-switch adaptor that had 12 random nucleotides. TCRdb passed the 5' RACE reads through MiXCR, listing each CDR3 protein once. The sample carries roughly 1,800,000 distinct CDR3 sequences, approximately 50% recorded once. Between the trimmed V and J ends, which lost 7 bases and 0 bases, there was a span of 13 bases. The CDR3 runs to 15 residues. The V gene's germline CDR1 is SNHLY and CDR2 FYNNEI. The V and J genes are TRBV2 and TRBJ2-1; D remains unclear. The sequence was obtained from a middle-aged woman in good health. Sequences were obtained from blood. The CDR3 region has the DNA TGTGCCAGCAATAAGAACAGTTTCTCCTACAATGAGCAGTTCTTC. Amino acid sequence: CASNKNSFSYNEQFF.